This TCR beta chain was recorded in a study of T-cell memory formation after mild COVID-19. Broader study findings: Some clones that responded were present in memory (sampled pre-infection), which suggests cross-reactive memory joined. Researchers report contracting CD4+ clones mostly in CM and EM, with CD8+ clones in EMRA.

The TCR alpha and TCR beta cDNA libraries, bearing sample barcodes and UMIs, were generated by 5'RACE using constant-segment primers. TCRdb reprocessed the 5' RACE reads with MiXCR, giving one entry per CDR3 protein. The sample yields 98,000 or so distinct CDR3 sequences, roughly a sixth seen once. As for this clonotype: Its target is not known.

The CDR3 totals 11 residues. V gave up 2 bases and J gave up 7 bases, with 0 bases separating them. The chain combines TRBV12-3 or TRBV12-4 with TRBJ1-6; no definite D call. The clonotype comes from a man aged 18 to 30 who had mild COVID-19 (a few samples of this study predate the infection). Cell type and time point are not known. The specimen was PBMCs or a T cell subset sorted from them (not recorded which). This CDR3 is CASSLNSPLHF. DNA for the CDR3: TGTGCCAGCAGTTTAAATTCACCCCTCCACTTT.